This TCR beta chain was sequenced during a study of T cell responses to AZD1222 COVID-19 vaccine (dated by TCRdb to the early 2020s). Regarding the complete study: A total of 233 trial participants underwent TCR sequencing, of whom around 210 had received two doses of AZD1222 and some 25 had received two doses of the MenACWY control vaccine. Enrollment into the trials was organized by age into subgroups of 18-55, 56-69 and 70-plus years, and those subgroups contained about 160, 30 and 59 TCR-sequenced participants, respectively.

The trim is 5 bases for V and 3 bases for J, with a gap of 14 bases between the germline ends. CDR1 and CDR2 are drawn from the germline V gene: MDHEN, SYDVKM. There are 15 amino acids in the CDR3, from cysteine to phenylalanine inclusive. The entry retains the CDR3 DNA only, 45 bases that are in frame from base 1. The CDR3 regions of human TCRbeta chains were analyzed by immunosequencing. The authors' pipeline ran thus. TCRs in the repertoires were compared against a reference library of SARS-CoV-2-specific TCRs that had been generated with the MIRA antigen-specificity platform. Breadth was defined as the fraction of unique TCRs that were SARS-CoV-2-associated, and depth was defined as the fraction of total T cells that were SARS-CoV-2-associated. Using the MIRA data, each spike-specific TCR was assigned both to the spike region to which the TCR was reactive and to a CD4 or CD8 class. Log10-transformed breadth and depth values were compared by one-way ANOVA with Sidak's multiple comparisons tests. TCRdb's version of the immuneACCESS table is confined to in-frame rearrangements and falls short of the full clone set. An unresolved V gene accounts for under half of the shortfall where checked; the remainder is of unknown origin. The V and J calls and clone size were taken over from that table, and D and trimming were inferred from the DNA. Here the sample has around 160,000 clones; 75% to 95% occur a single time. The ten largest account for roughly 2.9% of the sample.

Read against the paper, the sample's time point label means: baseline before first vaccination. In light of the paper, this sample's treatment or condition label describes: meningococcal conjugate vaccine given as trial control. The vaccinee samples were drawn from two UK trials, COV001 and COV002, one of which was a single-blind randomized controlled phase 2/3 trial testing AZD1222 (ChAdOx1 nCoV-19) in healthy adults. For TCRbeta chain sequencing, PBMC samples from trial participants were taken at day 0 and at day 28 after the second dose. About this clone: The clone's antigen remains unknown. There are no base qualities to consult, and no much larger clone falls within one base.

Findings and caveats that apply to the study as a whole: Epitopes outside the regions mutated in the B.1.351 and B.1.1.7 variants were reportedly recognized by nearly half of the unique spike-specific TCRs. Because no day 14 peak-response samples were available, repertoires were characterized only after the peak T cell response. Conclusions about previously exposed vaccinees were limited because only six or seven AZD1222 recipients were SARS-CoV-2 seropositive at baseline. Participants were mostly white British, with more females than males. The authors suggested clonal diversity may have been underestimated. A significant rise in spike-specific TCR breadth and depth was observed after two AZD1222 doses relative to day 0 and relative to MenACWY recipients. In the small 56-69-year group, the increase in depth fell short of significance, most likely because of low power. The whole spike protein was spanned by vaccine-associated CD4 TCRs, and dominant responses were seen in regions 160-218 and 743-854.

The specimen comprised peripheral blood, sampled on day 0 of MenACWY control vaccination. In this chain, TRBV28 is recombined with TRBJ1-5; a confident D gene designation cannot be given. This receptor was obtained from an adult in good health. The CDR3 protein sequence reads: CASSNPAGNNQPQHF. The nucleotide sequence reads TGTGCCAGCAGTAACCCGGCCGGGAACAATCAGCCCCAGCATTTT.